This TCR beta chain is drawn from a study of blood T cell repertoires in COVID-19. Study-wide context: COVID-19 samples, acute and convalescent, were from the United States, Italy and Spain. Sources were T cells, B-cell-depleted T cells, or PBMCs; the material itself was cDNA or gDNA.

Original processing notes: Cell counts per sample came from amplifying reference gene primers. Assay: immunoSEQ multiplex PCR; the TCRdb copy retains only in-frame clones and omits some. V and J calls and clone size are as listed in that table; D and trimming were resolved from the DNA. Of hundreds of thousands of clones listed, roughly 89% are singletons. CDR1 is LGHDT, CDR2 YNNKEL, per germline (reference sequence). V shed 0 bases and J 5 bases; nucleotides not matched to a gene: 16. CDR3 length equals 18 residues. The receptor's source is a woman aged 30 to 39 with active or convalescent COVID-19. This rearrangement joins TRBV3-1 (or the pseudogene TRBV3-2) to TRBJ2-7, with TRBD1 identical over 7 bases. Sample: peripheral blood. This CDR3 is CASSQDVTRQGPFDEQYF. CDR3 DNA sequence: TGTGCCAGCAGCCAAGACGTAACCCGACAGGGACCTTTTGACGAGCAGTACTTC.